This T cell receptor (beta chain) was captured in a study of cytomegalovirus exposure and HLA in healthy donors. Study observations and caveats: Later genetic work tied a missense DCLRE1C variant to beta-chain V and J trimming.

The PCR used 60 Vbeta and 13 Jbeta primers. Clones were sequenced by immunoSEQ multiplex PCR, and TCRdb holds only the in-frame ones, with some missing. This table has around 79,000 clones, roughly two thirds appearing once. Remarks on this clone: What it binds is not known.

Trimming took 5 bases from V and 4 from J, leaving 13 bases between them. Germline CDR1 is SGHRS and CDR2 is YFSETQ. The CDR3 loop spans 13 amino acids. Material for sequencing was PBMCs. V is TRBV5-1 and J is TRBJ2-7; a weak D match, TRBD1 (6 bases). The TCR originated in a woman aged 40 to 55 in good health and CMV-seropositive. CDR3 region: CASREAQGYEQYF. DNA of the CDR3: TGCGCCAGCAGGGAAGCACAGGGTTACGAGCAGTACTTC.